The 9 T cell receptor beta chains below were found in one sample sequenced in a study of blood T cell repertoires in COVID-19. Method: immunoSEQ multiplex PCR; TCRdb's copy keeps in-frame clones and lacks some. The data show over 150,000 clones, over 70% seen once. The sample taken for sequencing was peripheral blood. These receptors came from a woman aged 40 to 55 with COVID-19, enrolled during active disease.

V is TRBV7-8 and J is TRBJ2-1, with 12 bases matching TRBD1. The germline CDR1 and CDR2 sequences are SGHVS and FQNEAQ. After removal of 2 bases from V and 5 bases from J, the junction contained 7 bases not matched to a gene. The CDR3 runs 17 residues. CDR3 loop: CASSLRDRGLRDNEQFF. CDR3 coding DNA: TGTGCCAGCAGCTTAAGGGACAGGGGGCTTAGGGACAATGAGCAGTTCTTC.

The chain combines TRBV6-1 with TRBJ1-6; TRBD1 might be the D (5 bases). The length of the CDR3 is 16 residues. Trimming took 2 bases from V and 2 from J, leaving 10 bases between them. CDR1 is MNHNS, CDR2 SASEGT, per germline. The CDR3 coding sequence is TGTGCCAGCAGTGAACGAGGGACTACCTATAATTCACCCCTCCACTTT. Its translation: CASSERGTTYNSPLHF.

This CDR3 reads CASSPEGTVSGYTF. CDR3 DNA: TGTGCCAGCAGTCCCGAGGGGACAGTAAGTGGCTACACCTTC. The rearrangement uses TRBV6-4 and TRBJ1-2; the match to TRBD1 covers 7 bases. The V gene's germline CDR1 is MRHNA and CDR2 SNTAGT. The CDR3 runs to 14 residues. Germline trimming cut 5 bases from V and 7 bases from J; bases unmatched to any gene: 10.

The chain recombines TRBV28 with TRBJ1-4, with unresolved D. The V gene's germline CDR1 is MDHEN and CDR2 SYDVKM. There are 11 residues in the CDR3. V lost 5 bases and J lost 10, with 8 bases in between. This CDR3 is CASSVSRKLFF. Here the CDR3 DNA reads TGTGCCAGCAGTGTTTCTAGAAAACTGTTTTTT.

V and J are TRBV29-1 and TRBJ2-3; the match to TRBD1 covers 8 bases. V shed 3 bases, J shed 5 bases, and the junction held 4 bases outside the gene matches. The CDR3 covers 13 residues. Germline CDR1 and CDR2: SQVTM and ANQGSEA. CDR3 sequence reads: CSVDGQGGDTQYF. The CDR3 nucleotides are TGCAGCGTTGACGGACAGGGTGGAGATACGCAGTATTTT.

This clone was detected only once. The rearrangement links TRBV2 to TRBJ2-5; 12 bases align to TRBD2. This CDR3 is built from 15 residues. Unmatched junction bases numbered 3, after V lost 6 bases and J lost 1 base. Germline assignment: CDR1 SNHLY and CDR2 FYNNEI. The CDR3 DNA follows: TGTGCCAGCAGGGGACTAGCGGGCCTCCAAGAGACCCAGTACTTC. Protein product: CASRGLAGLQETQYF. Using reference TRBV2 and TRBJ2-5 for the parts outside the CDR3, the full variable domain is EPEVTQTPSHQVTQMGQEVILRCVPISNHLYFYWYRQILGQKVEFLVSFYNNEISEKSEIFDDQFSVERPDGSNFTLKIRSTKLEDSAMYFCASRGLAGLQETQYFGPGTRLLVL.

The chain is built from TRBV5-1 and TRBJ2-7, with 9 bases identical to TRBD1. After removal of 3 bases from V and 3 bases from J, the junction contained 7 bases not matched to a gene. The germline V gene has CDR1 SGHRS and CDR2 YFSETQ. This CDR3 has 15 amino acids. CDR3 nucleotide sequence: TGCGCCAGCAGCTCATACAGGGGGCAGTTCTACGAGCAGTACTTC. Encoded protein: CASSSYRGQFYEQYF.

The J gene is TRBJ1-4, the V gene TRBV2, with TRBD1 matching 9 bases. The V gene's germline CDR1 is SNHLY and CDR2 FYNNEI. J was trimmed by 6 bases and V by 7 bases; bases with no gene match: 6. The CDR3 covers 14 residues. CDR3 in amino acids: CASITGGLYEKLFF. Written as DNA, the CDR3 is TGTGCCAGCATAACAGGGGGCCTGTATGAAAAACTGTTTTTT.

V and J are TRBV25-1 and TRBJ2-5; no clear D. The CDR3 spans 15 residues. The V gene lost 2 bases and the J gene lost 2 bases, with 12 bases spanning the gap. The germline CDR1 and CDR2 sequences are MGHDK and SYGVNS. The CDR3 region is CASSEGHSVQETQYF. The CDR3 DNA reads as TGTGCCAGCAGTGAAGGTCATTCGGTACAAGAGACCCAGTACTTC.